This T cell receptor (beta chain) was observed in a study of shared clonotypes between healthy human individuals. In the study overall: Used for every donor were three CD4 naive, three CD4 memory, two CD8 naive and one CD8 memory plate.

As regards this clone: As yet, its antigen is unknown.

Germline values: CDR1 SGHAT, CDR2 FQNNGV. Germline trimming cut 5 bases from V and 0 bases from J; bases unmatched to any gene: 3. CDR3 length equals 15 residues. Splitting of CD4+ cells produced CD45RA+ naive and CD45RA-negative memory subsets. Sequenced by immunoSEQ multiplex PCR; TCRdb stores in-frame clones only, minus some. The repertoire holds a few million clones, roughly 93% seen once, with 0.35% to 0.45% in the top ten. Overall study results and limits: Several donors showed sharing of 4.5% to 6% of naive CD4 clonotypes. Owing to a small donor count, the genetic and exposure-history diversity represented was limited.

The clonotype was recovered from a man aged 18-30 years in good health. Some clones in this sample may be carry-over from other donors' samples. This chain uses TRBV11-2 with TRBJ2-1; 8 bases are shared with TRBD1. Sequencing was carried out using naive CD4+ T cells from PBMCs. Subset here: CD45RA+ positively selected. CDR3 nucleotides: TGTGCCAGCAGCCCTGACAGGGGCTCCTACAATGAGCAGTTCTTC. The encoded protein is CASSPDRGSYNEQFF. Full variable domain (remainder filled in from reference TRBV11-2 and TRBJ2-1): EAGVAQSPRYKIIEKRQSVAFWCNPISGHATLYWYQQILGQGPKLLIQFQNNGVVDDSQLPKDRFSAERLKGVDSTLKIQPAKLEDSAVYLCASSPDRGSYNEQFFGPGTRLTVL.